The 18 T cell receptor beta chains below were found in one sample sequenced in a study of shared clonotypes between healthy human individuals. The assay was immunoSEQ multiplex PCR, and TCRdb's table has in-frame clones only and misses some. The sample includes some 1,400,000 clones, around 97% of them seen just once. Sequencing used naive CD4+ T cells sorted from blood. Subset indicated: CD45RA+ positively selected. The receptors derive from a man in his thirties or forties in good health.

This clone was detected a few times. The chain combines TRBV11-2 with TRBJ1-4; D is perhaps TRBD1 (5 bases). This CDR3 contains 14 residues. Trimming removed 1 base at V and 2 bases at J, with 5 bases between. CDR1 and CDR2 from the germline V gene are SGHAT and FQNNGV. CDR3 protein: CASSLAGTNEKLFF. In nucleotides, the CDR3 is TGTGCCAGCAGCTTAGCAGGGACTAATGAAAAACTGTTTTTT. The whole variable domain, remainder taken from reference TRBV11-2 and TRBJ1-4, is EAGVAQSPRYKIIEKRQSVAFWCNPISGHATLYWYQQILGQGPKLLIQFQNNGVVDDSQLPKDRFSAERLKGVDSTLKIQPAKLEDSAVYLCASSLAGTNEKLFFGSGTQLSVL.

The chain links TRBV9 to TRBJ2-1; 13 positions agree with TRBD2. From germline, CDR1 is SGDLS and CDR2 YYNGEE. The CDR3 covers 17 residues. V was pared by 1 base and J by 6 bases, with 7 bases of the junction left unmatched. The CDR3 loop reads CASSVRKLAGGGNEQFF. Here the CDR3 DNA reads TGTGCCAGCAGCGTACGAAAACTAGCGGGAGGGGGCAATGAGCAGTTCTTC.

V and J are TRBV5-1 and TRBJ2-5; D possibly corresponds to TRBD1 (6 bases). V was shortened by 0 bases and J by 2 bases, with 11 bases between the two germline ends. Germline assignment: CDR1 SGHRS and CDR2 YFSETQ. The CDR3 loop spans 15 amino acids. The DNA for the CDR3 is TGCGCCAGCAGCTTGGCCCAGAGGGGGCAAGAGACCCAGTACTTC. Amino acids: CASSLAQRGQETQYF.

The rearrangement links TRBV29-1 to TRBJ2-3; TRBD2 might be the D (7 bases). The CDR3 extends over 16 amino acids. Trimming took off 1 base at V and 1 base at J, with 15 bases between the two ends. CDR1 is SQVTM, CDR2 ANQGSEA, per germline. The CDR3 here is CSVEGEGVPRTDTQYF. The DNA of the CDR3 is TGCAGCGTTGAAGGGGAGGGGGTTCCTCGCACAGATACGCAGTATTTT.

This rearrangement joins TRBV6-6 to TRBJ2-3, with D perhaps being TRBD1 or TRBD2 (5 bases each). This CDR3 has 14 amino acids. V lost 5 bases to trimming and J lost 4 bases, with 13 bases between them. Germline CDR1 reads MNHNY; CDR2 reads SVGAGI (reference sequence). CDR3 in DNA: TGTGCCAGCAGTCTTCTAGGGACCCCAGATACGCAGTATTTT. Residues: CASSLLGTPDTQYF.

The CDR3 is CASSESQAGDHTGELFF. For the CDR3, the DNA is TGTGCCAGCAGTGAATCTCAAGCGGGAGACCACACCGGGGAGCTGTTTTTT. The V and J genes are TRBV6-4 and TRBJ2-2; 8 nucleotides line up with TRBD2. The V gene end was trimmed by 3 bases and the J gene end by 3 bases; junction bases not matched to a gene: 9. CDR1 is MRHNA, CDR2 SNTAGT, per germline. The CDR3 runs 17 residues.

This clone was picked up one time. Other DNA sequences in this sample translate to the same CDR3. The chain recombines TRBV18 with TRBJ2-3; D unclear. Trimming removed 4 bases at V and 0 bases at J, with 5 bases between. CDR3 length equals 13 residues. Germline lookup yields CDR1 KGHSH and CDR2 LQKENI. CDR3 nucleotides: TGTGCCAGCTCACGGATAAGCACAGATACGCAGTATTTT. Encoded protein: CASSRISTDTQYF.

The chain couples TRBV29-1 to TRBJ2-4; the D gene could be TRBD1 or TRBD2 (5 bases each). Germline V lookup: CDR1 SQVTM, CDR2 ANQGSEA. The CDR3 extends over 19 amino acids. V was pared by 8 bases and J by 0 bases, with 29 bases between. CDR3 in DNA: TGCAGCTTCATAACGCTCGGGAATTCAGGGCTTCTAGCCAAAAACATTCAGTACTTC. Its protein is CSFITLGNSGLLAKNIQYF.

The CDR3 nucleotides read TGTGCCAGCAGTAGAGAAAGGAGGGCTGGGGCCAACGTCCTGACTTTC. This codes for CASSRERRAGANVLTF. The chain recombines TRBV28 with TRBJ2-6; D perhaps matches TRBD2 (6 bases). The CDR3 is made up of 16 amino acids. Germline values: CDR1 MDHEN, CDR2 SYDVKM. Trimming cost V 5 bases and J 2 bases, with 13 bases left between them.

The chain has TRBV10-3 and TRBJ2-2; D ambiguous. The length of the CDR3 is 11 residues. The germline V gene has CDR1 ENHRY and CDR2 SYGVKD. Trimming took 8 bases from V and 6 from J, leaving 7 bases between them. The DNA of the CDR3 is TGTGCCATCCTGAGGTCCGGGGAGCTGTTTTTT. The encoded protein is CAILRSGELFF.

This rearrangement joins TRBV5-5 to TRBJ2-3; no reliable D call. Trimming shortened V by 0 bases and J by 0 bases, and 11 bases separated the two germline ends. CDR1 and CDR2 from the germline V gene are SGHKS and YYEKEE (reference sequence). The CDR3 length is 16 residues. The CDR3 loop is CASSLVGASSTDTQYF. As DNA, the CDR3 is TGTGCCAGCAGCTTGGTGGGCGCTTCTAGCACAGATACGCAGTATTTT.

The chain combines TRBV6-4 with TRBJ2-1; the D gene is possibly TRBD1 (6 bases). CDR1 is MRHNA and CDR2 is SNTAGT in the germline V gene. The CDR3 sequence is 12 residues long. V lost 5 bases and J lost 9, with 11 bases in between. In nucleotides, the CDR3 is TGTGCCAGCAGTCAGGGGCCGGGTGAGCAGTTCTTC. Translation: CASSQGPGEQFF.

The genes are TRBV15 and TRBJ2-7; D possibly corresponds to TRBD1 (6 bases). Germline CDR1 LNHNV, CDR2 YYDKDF (reference sequence). CDR3 size: 15 residues. V dropped 2 bases and J dropped 4 bases, with 15 bases sitting between them. As DNA, the CDR3 is TGTGCCACCAGCAGAAACTTCGACAGGTCGTACGAGCAGTACTTC. Translation: CATSRNFDRSYEQYF.

The chain uses TRBV4-1 and TRBJ1-2; D unclear. The CDR3 has 12 amino acids. The ends were cut back, 6 bases at V and 7 bases at J, with 12 bases in the middle. CDR1 is MGHRA, CDR2 YSYEKL, per germline. The CDR3 DNA reads TGCGCCAGCAGGTCGGCAGGTTCTGGCTACACCTTC. Protein: CASRSAGSGYTF.

The V gene is TRBV6-4, the J gene TRBJ2-1; D remains unclear. The CDR3 is 9 residues long. Trimming removed 4 bases at V and 15 bases at J, with 7 bases between. Germline CDR1 reads MRHNA; CDR2 reads SNTAGT. CDR3 nucleotides: TGTGCCAGCAGTGTCGGACCGTTCTTC. Amino acid sequence: CASSVGPFF.

This chain connects TRBV28 to TRBJ2-7; D may be TRBD2 (5 bases). The CDR3 has 14 residues. The germline V gene has CDR1 MDHEN and CDR2 SYDVKM. V shed 3 bases and J shed 5 bases, with 14 bases lying between them. The CDR3 here is CASSFYRGVDEQYF. The DNA of the CDR3 is TGTGCCAGCAGTTTTTATCGGGGTGTTGACGAGCAGTACTTC.

About this clone itself: The same CDR3 can be traced to other DNA sequences in this sample. The chain joins TRBV11-2 to TRBJ2-3, with D perhaps matching TRBD1 (5 bases). The ends were cut back, 5 bases at V and 0 bases at J, with 12 bases in the middle. CDR1 and CDR2 (germline): SGHAT, FQNNGV. CDR3 length: 15 residues. CDR3 nucleotides: TGTGCCAGCAGCCTGGGGCGCTCTAGCACAGATACGCAGTATTTT. It codes for CASSLGRSSTDTQYF.

The J gene is TRBJ2-1, the V gene TRBV27; TRBD1 matches 7 bases. This CDR3 spans 15 amino acids. Looked up from germline, CDR1 is MNHEY and CDR2 is SMNVEV (reference sequence). V trimming: 3 bases; J trimming: 1 base; junction bases outside the gene matches: 3. In nucleotides, the CDR3 is TGTGCCAGCAGTTTCCGGGACAGATCCTACAATGAGCAGTTCTTC. Protein sequence: CASSFRDRSYNEQFF.